The present TCR beta chain was sequenced within a study of T cells in Graves' hyperthyroidism and ophthalmopathy. The CDR3 runs 15 residues. Germline CDR1 and CDR2: SGHDT and YYEEEE. V shed 1 base and J shed 0 bases, with 10 bases lying between them. Under 3 months was the duration of disease in ophthalmopathy patients, who also had a Clinical Activity Score of at least 3 and a NOSPECS grade of at least 4. Exclusion criteria comprised uncontrolled infection, other autoimmune disease, pregnancy or lactation. There are many counts of this clonotype. Amplification of TCR beta CDR3 regions used RNA as the template. The HTBI primer set drove a first-round RT-PCR of the TCR CDR3. TCRdb reanalysed the multiplex PCR reads using MiXCR and keeps one entry per CDR3 protein. The data hold over 450,000 distinct CDR3 sequences, with approximately 17% observed a single time.

The receptor was isolated from a young woman with Graves' ophthalmopathy. The chain uses TRBV5-6 and TRBJ1-2; D uncertain. The specimen sequenced was blood. This CDR3 is CASSLRGPSNYGYTF. The CDR3 nucleotides are TGTGCCAGCAGCTTGAGAGGACCATCTAACTATGGCTACACCTTC.